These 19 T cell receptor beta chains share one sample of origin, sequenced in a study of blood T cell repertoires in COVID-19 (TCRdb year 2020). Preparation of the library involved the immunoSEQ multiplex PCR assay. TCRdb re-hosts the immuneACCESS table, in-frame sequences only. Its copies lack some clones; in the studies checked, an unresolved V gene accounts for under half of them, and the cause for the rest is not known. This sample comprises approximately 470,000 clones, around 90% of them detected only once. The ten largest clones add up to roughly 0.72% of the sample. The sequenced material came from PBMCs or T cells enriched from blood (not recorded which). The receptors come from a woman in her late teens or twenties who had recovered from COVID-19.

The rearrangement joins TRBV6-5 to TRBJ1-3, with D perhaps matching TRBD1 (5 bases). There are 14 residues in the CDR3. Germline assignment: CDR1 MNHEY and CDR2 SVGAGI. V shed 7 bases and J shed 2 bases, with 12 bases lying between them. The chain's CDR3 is CASTWGGAGNTIYF. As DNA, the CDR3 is TGTGCCAGCACCTGGGGGGGAGCTGGAAACACCATATATTTT.

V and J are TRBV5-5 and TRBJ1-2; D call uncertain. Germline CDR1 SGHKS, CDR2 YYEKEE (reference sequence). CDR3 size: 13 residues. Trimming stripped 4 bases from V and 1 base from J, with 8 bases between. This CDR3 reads CASSARFNYGYTF. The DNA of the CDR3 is TGTGCCAGCAGCGCGCGCTTTAACTATGGCTACACCTTC.

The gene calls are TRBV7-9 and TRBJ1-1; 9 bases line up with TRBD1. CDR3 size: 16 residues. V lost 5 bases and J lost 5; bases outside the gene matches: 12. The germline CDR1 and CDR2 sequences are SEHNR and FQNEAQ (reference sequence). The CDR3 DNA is TGTGCCAGCAGCGCCCCTGACAGGGGGGGTAATACTGAAGCTTTCTTT. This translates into CASSAPDRGGNTEAFF.

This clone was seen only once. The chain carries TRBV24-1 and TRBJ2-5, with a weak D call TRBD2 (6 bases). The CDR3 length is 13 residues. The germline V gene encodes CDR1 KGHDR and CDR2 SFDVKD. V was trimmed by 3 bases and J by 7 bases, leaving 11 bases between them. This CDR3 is CATSDAGTGTQYF. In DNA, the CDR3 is TGTGCCACCAGTGATGCGGGGACTGGGACCCAGTACTTC.

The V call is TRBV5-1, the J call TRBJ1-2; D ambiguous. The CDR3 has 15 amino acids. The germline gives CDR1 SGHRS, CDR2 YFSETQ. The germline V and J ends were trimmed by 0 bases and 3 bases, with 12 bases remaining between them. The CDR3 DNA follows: TGCGCCAGCAGCTTGGGCGGAACGATAGACTATGGCTACACCTTC. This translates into CASSLGGTIDYGYTF.

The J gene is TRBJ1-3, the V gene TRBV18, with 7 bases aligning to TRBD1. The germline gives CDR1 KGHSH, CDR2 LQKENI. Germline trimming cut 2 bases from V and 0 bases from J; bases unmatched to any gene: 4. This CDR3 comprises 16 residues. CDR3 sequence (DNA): TGTGCCAGCTCACCAAGGGACAGAGCCTCTGGAAACACCATATATTTT. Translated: CASSPRDRASGNTIYF.

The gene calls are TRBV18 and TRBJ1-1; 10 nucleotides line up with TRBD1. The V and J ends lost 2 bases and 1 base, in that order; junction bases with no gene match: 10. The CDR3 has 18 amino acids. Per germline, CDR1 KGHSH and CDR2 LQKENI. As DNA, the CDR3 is TGTGCCAGCTCACCAAAGGACAGGGGGACCACCGAGAACACTGAAGCTTTCTTT. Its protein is CASSPKDRGTTENTEAFF.

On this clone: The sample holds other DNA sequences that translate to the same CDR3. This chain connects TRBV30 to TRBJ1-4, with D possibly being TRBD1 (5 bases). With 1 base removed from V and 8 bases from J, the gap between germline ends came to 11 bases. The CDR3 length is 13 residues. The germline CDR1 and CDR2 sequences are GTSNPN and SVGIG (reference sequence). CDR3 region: CAWSGQGGEKLFF. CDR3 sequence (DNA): TGTGCCTGGAGTGGGCAGGGTGGGGAAAAACTGTTTTTT.

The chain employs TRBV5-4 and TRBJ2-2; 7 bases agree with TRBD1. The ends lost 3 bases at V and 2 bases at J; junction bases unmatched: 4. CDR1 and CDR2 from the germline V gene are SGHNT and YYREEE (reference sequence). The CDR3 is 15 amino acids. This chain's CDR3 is CASSSGTDNTGELFF. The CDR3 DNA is TGTGCCAGCAGCTCGGGGACAGACAACACCGGGGAGCTGTTTTTT.

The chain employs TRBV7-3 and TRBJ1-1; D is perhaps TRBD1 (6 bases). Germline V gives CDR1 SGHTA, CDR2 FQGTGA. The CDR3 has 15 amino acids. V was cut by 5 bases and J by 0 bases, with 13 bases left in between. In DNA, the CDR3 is TGTGCCAGCAGCCCCGGGGGGCCGATGAACACTGAAGCTTTCTTT. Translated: CASSPGGPMNTEAFF.

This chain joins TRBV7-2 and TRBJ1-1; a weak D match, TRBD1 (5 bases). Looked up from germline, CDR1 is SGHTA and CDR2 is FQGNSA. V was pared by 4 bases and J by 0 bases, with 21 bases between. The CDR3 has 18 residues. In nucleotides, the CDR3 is TGTGCCAGCAGCTCCTATCTAGGGGACTCTTCCATGAACACTGAAGCTTTCTTT. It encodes CASSSYLGDSSMNTEAFF.

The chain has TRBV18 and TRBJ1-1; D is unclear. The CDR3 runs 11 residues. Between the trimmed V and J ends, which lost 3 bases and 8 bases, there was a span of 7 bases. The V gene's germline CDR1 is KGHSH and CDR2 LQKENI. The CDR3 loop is CASSPEAEAFF. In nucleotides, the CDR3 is TGTGCCAGCTCACCGGAGGCCGAAGCTTTCTTT.

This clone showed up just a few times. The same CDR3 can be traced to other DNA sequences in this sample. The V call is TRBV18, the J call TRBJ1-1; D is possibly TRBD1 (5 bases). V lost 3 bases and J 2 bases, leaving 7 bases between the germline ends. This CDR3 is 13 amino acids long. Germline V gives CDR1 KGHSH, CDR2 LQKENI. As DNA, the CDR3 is TGTGCCAGCTCACCTGACAGTAACACTGAAGCTTTCTTT. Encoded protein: CASSPDSNTEAFF. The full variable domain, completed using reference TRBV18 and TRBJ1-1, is NAGVMQNPRHLVRRRGQEARLRCSPMKGHSHVYWYRQLPEEGLKFMVYLQKENIIDESGMPKERFSAEFPKEGPSILRIQQVVRGDSAAYFCASSPDSNTEAFFGQGTRLTVV.

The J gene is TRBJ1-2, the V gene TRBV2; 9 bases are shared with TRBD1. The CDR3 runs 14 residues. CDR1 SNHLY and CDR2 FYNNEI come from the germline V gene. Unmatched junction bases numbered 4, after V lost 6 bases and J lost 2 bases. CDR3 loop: CASRPTGGNYGYTF. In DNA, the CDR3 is TGTGCCAGCAGGCCTACAGGGGGCAACTATGGCTACACCTTC.

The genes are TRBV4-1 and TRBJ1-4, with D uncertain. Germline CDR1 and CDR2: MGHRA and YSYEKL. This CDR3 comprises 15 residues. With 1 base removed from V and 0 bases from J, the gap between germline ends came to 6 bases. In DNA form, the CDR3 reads TGCGCCAGCAGCCAAGGGCCTGCAACTAATGAAAAACTGTTTTTT. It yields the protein CASSQGPATNEKLFF.

The CDR3 loop is CASSRYDRGRTALSGNTIYF. The CDR3 DNA follows: TGTGCCAGCAGCCGGTACGACAGGGGGCGTACGGCTCTCTCTGGAAACACCATATATTTT. V and J are TRBV21-1 and TRBJ1-3; the table assigns TRBD1, which was not confirmed against the DNA. TRBV21-1 constitutes a pseudogene. CDR3 length: 20 residues.

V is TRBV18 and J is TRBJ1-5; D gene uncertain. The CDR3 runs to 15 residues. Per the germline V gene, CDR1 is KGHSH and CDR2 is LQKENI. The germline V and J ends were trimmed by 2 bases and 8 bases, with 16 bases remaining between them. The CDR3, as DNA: TGTGCCAGCTCACCAGAATCGCCAGGACTGAAGCCCCAGCATTTT. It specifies CASSPESPGLKPQHF. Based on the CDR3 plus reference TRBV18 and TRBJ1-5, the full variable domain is NAGVMQNPRHLVRRRGQEARLRCSPMKGHSHVYWYRQLPEEGLKFMVYLQKENIIDESGMPKERFSAEFPKEGPSILRIQQVVRGDSAAYFCASSPESPGLKPQHFGDGTRLSIL.

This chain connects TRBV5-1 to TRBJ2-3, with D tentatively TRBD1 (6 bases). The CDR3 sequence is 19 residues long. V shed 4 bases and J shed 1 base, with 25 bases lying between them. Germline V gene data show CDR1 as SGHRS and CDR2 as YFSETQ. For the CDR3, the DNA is TGCGCCAGCAGCGGGCAGGGGTACGACCGCAATATTGGCACAGATACGCAGTATTTT. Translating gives CASSGQGYDRNIGTDTQYF.

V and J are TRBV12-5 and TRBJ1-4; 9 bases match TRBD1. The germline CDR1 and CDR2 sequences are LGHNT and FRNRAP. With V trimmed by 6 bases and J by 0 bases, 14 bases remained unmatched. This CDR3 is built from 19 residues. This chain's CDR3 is CASGQRVDGTGPTNEKLFF. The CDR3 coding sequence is TGTGCTAGTGGCCAACGGGTTGACGGGACAGGGCCAACTAATGAAAAACTGTTTTTT.